This entry lists 12 T cell receptor beta chains sequenced from one sample in a study of OX40 agonist ivuxolimab in advanced cancers. Here immunoSEQ multiplex PCR was the method, and the copy in TCRdb shows in-frame clones only, minus some. The data show roughly 56,000 clones, roughly 83% seen once. The sequencing here drew on CD4+ or CD8+ T cells sorted from blood, taken in a trial of the OX40 agonist ivuxolimab. The source is an adult with an advanced solid tumor such as melanoma, head and neck, liver or kidney cancer.

The chain recombines TRBV7-8 with TRBJ2-7; D unresolved. The CDR3 has 13 amino acids. V was shortened by 5 bases and J by 2 bases, with 10 bases between the two germline ends. Germline V gene lookup returns CDR1 SGHVS and CDR2 FQNEAQ. The CDR3 here is CASSPTVPYEQYF. Written as DNA, the CDR3 is TGTGCCAGCAGCCCTACAGTCCCCTACGAGCAGTACTTC.

V is TRBV2 and J is TRBJ2-1; 11 bases line up with TRBD2. The CDR3 has 14 residues. The V gene end was trimmed by 6 bases and the J gene end by 9 bases; junction bases not matched to a gene: 7. Germline lookup yields CDR1 SNHLY and CDR2 FYNNEI. This chain's CDR3 is CASSVAGGPGEQFF. CDR3 DNA: TGTGCCAGCAGCGTAGCGGGGGGGCCAGGTGAGCAGTTCTTC.

The chain joins TRBV5-4 to TRBJ2-7; perhaps TRBD1 as D (6 bases). Trimming left V 6 bases short and J 4 bases short, with 17 bases between. CDR1 SGHNT and CDR2 YYREEE come from the germline V gene (reference sequence). CDR3 length equals 14 residues. The CDR3 protein is CASTPWQGSYEQYF. The CDR3 DNA reads TGTGCCAGCACCCCTTGGCAGGGGTCATACGAGCAGTACTTC.

The V and J genes are TRBV10-3 and TRBJ2-7; D unclear. Germline V gene sequence: CDR1 ENHRY, CDR2 SYGVKD. The V gene lost 4 bases and the J gene lost 4 bases, with 11 bases spanning the gap. The length of the CDR3 is 13 residues. The CDR3 DNA reads as TGTGCCATCAGTGGGATAGGCCAGTACGAGCAGTACTTC. Its protein is CAISGIGQYEQYF.

This chain uses TRBV5-1 with TRBJ1-2, with 9 bases lining up with TRBD1. V was clipped by 0 bases and J by 7 bases; unmatched bases: 1. Germline lookup yields CDR1 SGHRS and CDR2 YFSETQ. The length of the CDR3 is 13 residues. Here the CDR3 DNA reads TGCGCCAGCAGCTTGGGGGACAGGGCTGGCTACACCTTC. It yields the protein CASSLGDRAGYTF.

This clone was observed a single time. The genes are TRBV18 and TRBJ2-3; 14 bases fit TRBD2. The CDR3 consists of 16 residues. Germline V gene sequence: CDR1 KGHSH, CDR2 LQKENI. The trim removed 3 bases at V and 5 bases at J, leaving 4 bases unmatched. The CDR3, as DNA: TGTGCCAGCTCACCCGGGACTAGCGGGGGTGTAGATACGCAGTATTTT. The encoded protein is CASSPGTSGGVDTQYF.

V is TRBV30 and J is TRBJ2-7; the D is unclear. The CDR3 has 11 residues. Germline assignment: CDR1 GTSNPN and CDR2 SVGIG (reference sequence). V was shortened by 2 bases and J by 4 bases, with 6 bases between the two germline ends. CDR3 protein: CAWSKGYEQYF. CDR3 DNA sequence: TGTGCCTGGAGTAAAGGGTACGAGCAGTACTTC. The entire variable domain, with the rest obtained from reference TRBV30 and TRBJ2-7, is as follows: SQTIHQWPATLVQPVGSPLSLECTVEGTSNPNLYWYRQAAGRGLQLLFYSVGIGQISSEVPQNLSASRPQDRQFILSSKKLLLSDSGFYLCAWSKGYEQYFGPGTRLTVT.

The sample holds a few counts of this clone. The rearrangement uses TRBV11-2 and TRBJ2-3; D is unresolved. The CDR3 has 14 residues. Germline CDR1 is SGHAT and CDR2 is FQNNGV. V was clipped by 1 base and J by 3 bases, with 8 bases between them. The CDR3 DNA sequence: TGTGCCAGCAGCTTAGTCCTATTAACAGATACGCAGTATTTT. Amino acid sequence: CASSLVLLTDTQYF.

This chain joins TRBV28 and TRBJ1-1; possible D gene TRBD1, 5 bases. V dropped 7 bases and J dropped 0 bases, with 18 bases sitting between them. CDR3 length: 16 residues. The germline CDR1 and CDR2 sequences are MDHEN and SYDVKM. CDR3 DNA sequence: TGTGCCAGCACTACAGGACCACCCTCCATGAACACTGAAGCTTTCTTT. This gives the protein CASTTGPPSMNTEAFF.

The CDR3 DNA is TGTGCCAGCAGCCAGGGTTTGGACAGGGGACTCCCTCTTCTCTCCTACGAGCAGTACTTC. It yields the protein CASSQGLDRGLPLLSYEQYF. This chain uses TRBV14 with TRBJ2-7; 9 bases are shared with TRBD1. This CDR3 has 20 residues. The germline V gene encodes CDR1 SGHDN and CDR2 FVKESK. Germline trimming cut 3 bases from V and 0 bases from J; bases unmatched to any gene: 18.

V gene TRBV4-2 combines with J gene TRBJ2-3; 10 nucleotides match TRBD2. The ends lost 4 bases at V and 0 bases at J; junction bases unmatched: 7. This CDR3 comprises 17 residues. Germline V gives CDR1 LGHNA, CDR2 YNFKEQ. This CDR3 reads CASSPTSGELSTDTQYF. CDR3 in DNA: TGTGCCAGCAGCCCTACTAGCGGGGAGTTAAGCACAGATACGCAGTATTTT.

The V gene is TRBV19, the J gene TRBJ1-1, with D perhaps TRBD1 (6 bases). Germline CDR1 reads LNHDA; CDR2 reads SQIVND (reference sequence). There are 14 residues in the CDR3. Trimming removed 6 bases from V and 1 base from J, with 12 bases in between. The CDR3 is CASRVQGRNTEAFF. CDR3 nucleotide sequence: TGTGCCAGTAGGGTTCAGGGGAGGAACACTGAAGCTTTCTTT.